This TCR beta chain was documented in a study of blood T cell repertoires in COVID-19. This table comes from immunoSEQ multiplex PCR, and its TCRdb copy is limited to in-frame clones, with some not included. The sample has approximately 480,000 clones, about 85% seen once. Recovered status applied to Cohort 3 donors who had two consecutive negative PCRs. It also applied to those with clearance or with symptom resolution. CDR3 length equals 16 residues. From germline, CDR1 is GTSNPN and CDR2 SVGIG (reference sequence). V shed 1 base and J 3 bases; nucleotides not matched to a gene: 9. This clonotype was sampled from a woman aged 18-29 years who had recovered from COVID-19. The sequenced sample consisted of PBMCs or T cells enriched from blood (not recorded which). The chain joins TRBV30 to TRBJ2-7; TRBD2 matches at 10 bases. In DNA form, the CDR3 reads TGTGCCTGGAGTGGGGCTAGCGGGGGTAGTTACTACGAGCAGTACTTC. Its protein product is CAWSGASGGSYYEQYF.